This entry lists 20 T cell receptor beta chains sequenced from one sample in a study of cytomegalovirus exposure and HLA in healthy donors. Primers for the PCR totalled 60 Vbeta and 13 Jbeta. Repertoires were generated with immunoSEQ multiplex PCR, while TCRdb's copy carries only in-frame clones and drops some. The table has 150,000 to 180,000 clones, under 80% seen once; the top ten hold roughly 2.2%. Sequences were obtained from PBMCs. Receptors were obtained from a man aged 25-45 years in good health and CMV-seronegative.

This clone was seen more than once but under ten times. The V call is TRBV30, the J call TRBJ2-7; D is possibly TRBD1 (6 bases). The ends were cut back, 3 bases at V and 3 bases at J, with 9 bases in the middle. The CDR3 is made up of 12 amino acids. Germline CDR1 is GTSNPN and CDR2 is SVGIG (reference sequence). CDR3 amino acids: CAWRTGDYEQYF. CDR3 in DNA: TGTGCCTGGAGGACAGGCGACTACGAGCAGTACTTC.

This clone has only one observation. The rearrangement joins TRBV10-3 to TRBJ1-5; D is unclear. CDR3 length equals 14 residues. Trimming took off 2 bases at V and 1 base at J, with 6 bases between the two ends. Germline V CDR1 and CDR2: ENHRY, SYGVKD. This CDR3 reads CAISEGLSNQPQHF. The CDR3 region has the DNA TGTGCCATCAGTGAGGGACTGAGCAATCAGCCCCAGCATTTT.

The chain's CDR3 is CASSDRLMGSGELFF. The CDR3, as DNA: TGTGCCAGCAGTGACCGCTTGATGGGGAGCGGGGAGCTGTTTTTT. The V gene is TRBV6-1, the J gene TRBJ2-2; maybe TRBD2 (5 bases). Per the germline V gene, CDR1 is MNHNS and CDR2 is SASEGT. The CDR3 has 15 amino acids. V was shortened by 3 bases and J by 7 bases, with 15 bases between the two germline ends.

The rearrangement uses TRBV28 and TRBJ2-7; 8 positions agree with TRBD1. CDR1 and CDR2 from the germline V gene are MDHEN and SYDVKM. The CDR3 is made up of 15 amino acids. The trim removed 6 bases at V and 7 bases at J, leaving 14 bases unmatched. The CDR3 spells CASSMVGQVFREQYF. DNA for the CDR3: TGTGCCAGCAGCATGGTGGGACAGGTTTTTCGTGAGCAGTACTTC.

The V call is TRBV5-1, the J call TRBJ2-7, with TRBD1 identical over 9 bases. The germline V gene encodes CDR1 SGHRS and CDR2 YFSETQ. The CDR3 totals 13 residues. Unmatched junction bases numbered 3, after V lost 2 bases and J lost 6 bases. This CDR3 reads CASSLGTGIEQYF. The CDR3 DNA follows: TGCGCCAGCAGCTTAGGGACAGGGATCGAGCAGTACTTC.

This clone was picked up one time. The chain recombines TRBV28 with TRBJ2-7; no reliable D call. Trimming left V 6 bases short and J 7 bases short, with 10 bases between. The CDR3 runs 11 residues. Germline CDR1 reads MDHEN; CDR2 reads SYDVKM. CDR3 region: CASSGVVEQYF. In DNA form, the CDR3 reads TGTGCCAGCAGCGGTGTAGTAGAGCAGTACTTC.

This sequence joins TRBV11-3 and TRBJ1-1, with D possibly matching TRBD1 (5 bases). The CDR3 has 13 amino acids. Germline V CDR1 and CDR2: SGHNT, YENEEA. Trimming left V 5 bases short and J 4 bases short, with 11 bases between. CDR3: CASSHKTVTEAFF. CDR3 bases: TGTGCCAGCAGCCACAAGACAGTCACTGAAGCTTTCTTT.

The chain combines TRBV5-1 with TRBJ2-6; tentative D call: TRBD1 (5 bases). Per germline, CDR1 SGHRS and CDR2 YFSETQ. The CDR3 sequence is 16 residues long. V was trimmed by 1 base and J by 4 bases, leaving 12 bases between them. The CDR3 reads CASSLSQGSGANVLTF. The CDR3 DNA sequence: TGCGCCAGCAGCTTGAGTCAGGGAAGCGGGGCCAACGTCCTGACTTTC.

The chain combines TRBV27 with TRBJ2-7; D remains unclear. Germline V lookup: CDR1 MNHEY, CDR2 SMNVEV (reference sequence). Trimming pared 0 bases from V and 1 base from J, leaving 7 bases between. This CDR3 spans 14 amino acids. The CDR3 is CASSLSPNSYEQYF. The CDR3 nucleotides read TGTGCCAGCAGTTTATCCCCTAATTCCTACGAGCAGTACTTC.

This chain joins TRBV2 and TRBJ1-5; D call uncertain. Germline CDR1 is SNHLY and CDR2 is FYNNEI. The CDR3 is 12 amino acids. V was cut by 8 bases and J by 7 bases, with 12 bases left in between. CDR3 protein: CASGSGRQPQHF. The CDR3 DNA is TGTGCCAGCGGTTCCGGGAGGCAGCCCCAGCATTTT.

The chain employs TRBV18 and TRBJ1-6, with TRBD1 matching 7 bases. Germline V gene lookup returns CDR1 KGHSH and CDR2 LQKENI. The junction had 9 bases not matched to a gene; V was cut back by 5 bases and J by 11 bases. The CDR3 extends over 14 amino acids. In DNA form, the CDR3 reads TGTGCCAGCTCATCCAGACAGGGTGAGGCACCCCTCCACTTT. Translated, it gives CASSSRQGEAPLHF.

This chain uses TRBV5-1 with TRBJ2-7; D is perhaps TRBD1 (6 bases). The CDR3 extends over 15 amino acids. Germline values: CDR1 SGHRS, CDR2 YFSETQ. V lost 4 bases and J 1 base, leaving 15 bases between the germline ends. CDR3 loop: CASSPGQYLSYEQYF. CDR3 coding DNA: TGCGCCAGCAGCCCTGGACAGTACCTTTCCTACGAGCAGTACTTC.

This clone has just one count. One junction end does not reproduce the germline sequence, and a read error may be involved. The chain recombines TRBV6-1 with TRBJ1-5; D gene uncertain. This CDR3 has 15 amino acids. Germline assignment: CDR1 MNHNS and CDR2 SASEGT. CDR3 nucleotide sequence: TGTGCCAGCAGTGAGGCTGCGGGGAGCAATCAGCCCCAGAATTTT. This codes for CASSEAAGSNQPQNF.

This clone has only one observation. The chain carries TRBV5-1 and TRBJ1-2, with D unresolved. This CDR3 has 13 amino acids. With 4 bases removed from V and 1 base from J, the gap between germline ends came to 8 bases. In germline, CDR1 is SGHRS, CDR2 YFSETQ. The DNA for the CDR3 is TGCGCCAGCAGCCAAGACAATAACTATGGCTACACCTTC. It specifies CASSQDNNYGYTF.

The genes are TRBV28 and TRBJ2-5; weak D call: TRBD2 (5 bases). Germline V lookup: CDR1 MDHEN, CDR2 SYDVKM. Trimming took 3 bases from V and 6 from J, leaving 17 bases between them. This CDR3 contains 15 residues. This CDR3 reads CASSFGGGRMKTQYF. CDR3 DNA: TGTGCCAGCAGTTTTGGAGGCGGGCGTATGAAGACCCAGTACTTC.

The chain links TRBV7-3 to TRBJ1-1; TRBD1 matches at 10 bases. V shed 5 bases and J 5 bases; nucleotides not matched to a gene: 8. The germline gives CDR1 SGHTA, CDR2 FQGTGA. The CDR3 contains 15 residues. CDR3 loop: CASSAWTGGRTEAFF. The CDR3 region has the DNA TGTGCCAGCAGCGCCTGGACAGGGGGAAGGACTGAAGCTTTCTTT.

The V and J genes are TRBV5-4 and TRBJ2-3; TRBD2 aligns across 7 bases. CDR3 length: 14 amino acids. V trimming: 0 bases; J trimming: 3 bases; junction bases outside the gene matches: 1. Germline V gives CDR1 SGHNT, CDR2 YYREEE (reference sequence). The CDR3 nucleotides are TGTGCCAGCAGCTTGGGGGGGGGAACAGATACGCAGTATTTT. The encoded protein is CASSLGGGTDTQYF.

In this sample, this clone turned up a few times. In DNA, the CDR3 is TGTGCCAGCATGAGGCTTACAGGTAACTCCTACGAGCAGTACTTC. Protein: CASMRLTGNSYEQYF. The V call is TRBV28, the J call TRBJ2-7, with D maybe TRBD1 (5 bases). The CDR3 runs 15 residues. In germline, CDR1 is MDHEN, CDR2 SYDVKM. V was cut by 7 bases and J by 0 bases, with 16 bases left in between.

The chain recombines TRBV7-8 with TRBJ2-3; the D is unclear. This CDR3 comprises 14 residues. CDR1 and CDR2 (germline): SGHVS, FQNEAQ. V was trimmed by 0 bases and J by 2 bases, leaving 6 bases between them. The CDR3 loop is CASSLAGYTDTQYF. CDR3 nucleotides: TGTGCCAGCAGCTTAGCGGGCTACACAGATACGCAGTATTTT.

The chain joins TRBV18 to TRBJ2-1, with TRBD2 identical over 13 bases. V was clipped by 3 bases and J by 0 bases; unmatched bases: 2. Germline-derived CDR1 and CDR2 are KGHSH and LQKENI. The CDR3 sequence is 17 residues long. The CDR3 DNA follows: TGTGCCAGCTCACCGGGACTAGCGGGGAACTCCTACAATGAGCAGTTCTTC. It codes for CASSPGLAGNSYNEQFF. Full variable domain (remainder filled in from reference TRBV18 and TRBJ2-1): NAGVMQNPRHLVRRRGQEARLRCSPMKGHSHVYWYRQLPEEGLKFMVYLQKENIIDESGMPKERFSAEFPKEGPSILRIQQVVRGDSAAYFCASSPGLAGNSYNEQFFGPGTRLTVL.